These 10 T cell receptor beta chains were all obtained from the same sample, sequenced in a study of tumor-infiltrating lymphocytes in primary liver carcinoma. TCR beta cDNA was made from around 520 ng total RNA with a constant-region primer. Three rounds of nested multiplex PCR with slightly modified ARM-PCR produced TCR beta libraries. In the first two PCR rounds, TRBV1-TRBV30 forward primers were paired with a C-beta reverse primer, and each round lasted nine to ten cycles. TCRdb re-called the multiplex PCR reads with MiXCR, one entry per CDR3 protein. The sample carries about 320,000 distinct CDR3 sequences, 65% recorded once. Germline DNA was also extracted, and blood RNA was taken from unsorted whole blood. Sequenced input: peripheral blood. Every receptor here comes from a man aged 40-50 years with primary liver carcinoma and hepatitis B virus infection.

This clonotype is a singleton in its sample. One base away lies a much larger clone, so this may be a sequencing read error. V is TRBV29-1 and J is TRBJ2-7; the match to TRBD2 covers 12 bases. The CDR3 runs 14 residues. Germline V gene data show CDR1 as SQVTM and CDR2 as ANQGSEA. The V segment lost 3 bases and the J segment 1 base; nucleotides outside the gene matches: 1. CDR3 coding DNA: TGCAGCGTTGAGGGACTAGCGGGTTCCTACGAGCAGTACTTC. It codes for CSVEGLAGSYEQYF.

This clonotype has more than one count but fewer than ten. CDR3 sequence reads: CASSLAASGRGSYEQYF. In DNA form, the CDR3 reads TGTGCCAGCAGCTTAGCGGCTAGCGGGAGGGGGTCCTACGAGCAGTACTTC. The chain has TRBV7-9 and TRBJ2-7; 12 bases are a match to TRBD2. Germline lookup yields CDR1 SEHNR and CDR2 FQNEAQ (reference sequence). The CDR3 has 17 residues. J lost 1 base, V lost 0 bases, and 4 bases had no gene match. Full variable domain (rest looked up from reference TRBV7-9 and TRBJ2-7): DTGVSQNPRHKITKRGQNVTFRCDPISEHNRLYWYRQTLGQGPEFLTYFQNEAQLEKSRLLSDRFSAERPKGSFSTLEIQRTEQGDSAMYLCASSLAASGRGSYEQYFGPGTRLTVT.

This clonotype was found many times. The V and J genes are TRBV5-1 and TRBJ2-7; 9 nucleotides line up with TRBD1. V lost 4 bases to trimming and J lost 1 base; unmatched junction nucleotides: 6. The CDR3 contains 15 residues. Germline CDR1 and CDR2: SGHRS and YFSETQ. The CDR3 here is CASSPLTGGSYEQYF. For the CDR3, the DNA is TGCGCCAGCAGCCCCCTGACAGGGGGGTCCTACGAGCAGTACTTC.

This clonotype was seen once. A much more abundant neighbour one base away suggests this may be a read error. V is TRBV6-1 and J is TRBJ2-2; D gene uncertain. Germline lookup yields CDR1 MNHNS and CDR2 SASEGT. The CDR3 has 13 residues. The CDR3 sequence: CPSSFGNTGELFF. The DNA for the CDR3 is TGTCCCAGCAGTTTCGGGAACACCGGGGAGCTGTTTTTT.

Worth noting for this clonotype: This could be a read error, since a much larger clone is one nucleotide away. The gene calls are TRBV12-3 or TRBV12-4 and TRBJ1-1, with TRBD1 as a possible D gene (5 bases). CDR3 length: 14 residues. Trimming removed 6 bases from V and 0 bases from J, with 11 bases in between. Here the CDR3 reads CASSPRGLNTEAFF. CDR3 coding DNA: TGTGCCAGCAGCCCACGGGGCCTGAACACTGAAGCTTTCTTT.

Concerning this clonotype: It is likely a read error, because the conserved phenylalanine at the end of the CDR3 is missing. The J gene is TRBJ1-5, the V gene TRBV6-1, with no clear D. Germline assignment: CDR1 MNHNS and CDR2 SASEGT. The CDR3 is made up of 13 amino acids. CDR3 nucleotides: TGTGTCAGCAGTGAAGCGAAGGGCCAGCCCCAGCATTTA. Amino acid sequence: CVSSEAKGQPQHL.

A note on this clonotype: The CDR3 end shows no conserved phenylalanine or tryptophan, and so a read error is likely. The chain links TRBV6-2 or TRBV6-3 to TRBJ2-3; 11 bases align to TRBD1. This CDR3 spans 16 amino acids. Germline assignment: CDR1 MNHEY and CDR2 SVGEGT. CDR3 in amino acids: CAGSYRGQGATDTQYL. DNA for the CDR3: TGTGCCGGCAGTTATCGTGGACAGGGGGCGACAGATACGCAGTATCTT.

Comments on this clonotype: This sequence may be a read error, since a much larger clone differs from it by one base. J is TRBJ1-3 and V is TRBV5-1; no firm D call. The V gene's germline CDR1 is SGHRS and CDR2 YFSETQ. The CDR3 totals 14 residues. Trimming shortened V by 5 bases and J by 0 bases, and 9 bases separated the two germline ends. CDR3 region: CASSQSISGNTIYF. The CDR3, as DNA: TGCGCCAGCAGTCAGTCCATCTCTGGAAACACCATATATTTT.

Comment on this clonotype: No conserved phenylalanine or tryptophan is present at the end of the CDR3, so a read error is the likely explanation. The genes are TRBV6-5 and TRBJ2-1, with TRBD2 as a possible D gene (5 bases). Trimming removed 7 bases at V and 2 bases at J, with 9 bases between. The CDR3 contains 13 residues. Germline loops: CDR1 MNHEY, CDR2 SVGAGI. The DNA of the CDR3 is TGTGCCAGCAATGGAGGAACCTACAATGAGCAGTTCTCC. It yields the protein CASNGGTYNEQFS.

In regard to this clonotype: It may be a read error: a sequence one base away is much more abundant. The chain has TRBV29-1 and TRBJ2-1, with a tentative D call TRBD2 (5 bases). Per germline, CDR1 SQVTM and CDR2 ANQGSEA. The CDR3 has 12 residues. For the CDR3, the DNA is TGCAGCGCCGGACTGGGTTACAGTGAGCAGTTCTTC. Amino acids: CSAGLGYSEQFF.